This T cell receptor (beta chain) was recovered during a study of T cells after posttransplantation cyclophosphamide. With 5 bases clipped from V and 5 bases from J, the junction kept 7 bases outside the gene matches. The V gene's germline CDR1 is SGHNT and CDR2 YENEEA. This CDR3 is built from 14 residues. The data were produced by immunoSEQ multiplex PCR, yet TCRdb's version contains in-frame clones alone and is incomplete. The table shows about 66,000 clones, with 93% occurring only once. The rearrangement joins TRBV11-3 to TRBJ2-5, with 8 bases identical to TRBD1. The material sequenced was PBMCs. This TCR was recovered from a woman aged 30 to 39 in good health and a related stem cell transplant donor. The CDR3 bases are TGTGCCAGCAGCCGGACAGGGTGGGGGGAGACCCAGTACTTC. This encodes CASSRTGWGETQYF.